This T cell receptor (beta chain) came from a study of T cells in Graves' hyperthyroidism and ophthalmopathy. Study results and caveats: Appearing also in blood were most of the thyroid clonotypes expanded above 0.001.

TCR beta CDR3 region amplification was performed from RNA transcripts. The TCR CDR3 first-round RT-PCR relied on the HTBI primer set. TCRdb re-derived calls from the multiplex PCR reads in MiXCR, one entry per CDR3 protein. The repertoire includes more than 500,000 distinct CDR3 sequences, about 15% of them detected once, and about 4.5% sits in the top ten. In its sample, this clonotype was seen many times. What it binds is unknown. The CDR3 length is 14 residues. V lost 5 bases to trimming and J lost 10 bases; unmatched junction nucleotides: 12. Per the germline V gene, CDR1 is LNHDA and CDR2 is SQIVND (reference sequence).

The material sequenced was blood. The rearrangement joins TRBV19 to TRBJ1-1; the match to TRBD1 covers 8 bases. The clonotype comes from a woman in her thirties or forties with Graves' ophthalmopathy. The CDR3 spells CASSAQGASFLAFF. The CDR3 DNA sequence: TGTGCCAGTAGTGCCCAGGGGGCCTCATTCCTAGCTTTCTTT.